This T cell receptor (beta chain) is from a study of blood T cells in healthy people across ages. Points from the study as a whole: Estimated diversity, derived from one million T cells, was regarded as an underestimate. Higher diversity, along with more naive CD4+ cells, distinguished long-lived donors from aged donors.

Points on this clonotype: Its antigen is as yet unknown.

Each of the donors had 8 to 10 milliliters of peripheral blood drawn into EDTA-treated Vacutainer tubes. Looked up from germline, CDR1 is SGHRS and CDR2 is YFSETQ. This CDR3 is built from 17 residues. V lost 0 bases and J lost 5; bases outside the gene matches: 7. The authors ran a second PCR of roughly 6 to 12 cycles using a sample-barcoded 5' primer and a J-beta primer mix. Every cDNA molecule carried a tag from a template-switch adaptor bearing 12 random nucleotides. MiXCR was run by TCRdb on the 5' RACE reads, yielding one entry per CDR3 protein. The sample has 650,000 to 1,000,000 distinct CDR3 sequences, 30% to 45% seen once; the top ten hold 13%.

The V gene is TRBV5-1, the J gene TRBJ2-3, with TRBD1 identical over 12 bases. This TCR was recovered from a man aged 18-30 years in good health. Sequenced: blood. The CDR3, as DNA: TGCGCCAGCAGCTTGGGAGGGACAGGGGGCAGTGAAGATACGCAGTATTTT. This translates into CASSLGGTGGSEDTQYF.